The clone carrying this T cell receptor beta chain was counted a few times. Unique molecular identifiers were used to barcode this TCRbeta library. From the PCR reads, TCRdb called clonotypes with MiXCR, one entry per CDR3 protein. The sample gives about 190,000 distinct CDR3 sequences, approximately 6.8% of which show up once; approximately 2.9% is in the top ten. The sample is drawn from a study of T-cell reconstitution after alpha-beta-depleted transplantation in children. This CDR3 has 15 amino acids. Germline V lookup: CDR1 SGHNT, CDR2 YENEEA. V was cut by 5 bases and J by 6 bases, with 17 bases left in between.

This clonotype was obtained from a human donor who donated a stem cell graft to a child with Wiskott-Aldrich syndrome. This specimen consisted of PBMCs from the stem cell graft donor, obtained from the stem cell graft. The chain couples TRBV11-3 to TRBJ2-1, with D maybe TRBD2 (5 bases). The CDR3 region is CASSPLGVILNEQFF. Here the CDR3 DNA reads TGTGCCAGCAGCCCCCTCGGGGTAATCCTCAATGAGCAGTTCTTC.